The 29 T cell receptor beta chains below all came from one sample that was sequenced in a study of blood T cell repertoires in COVID-19. This table comes from immunoSEQ multiplex PCR, and its TCRdb copy is limited to in-frame clones, with some not included. The data show 90,000 to 130,000 clones, more than 70% seen once. Material: peripheral blood. Every receptor here comes from a woman between 45 and 60 years old with acute or convalescent COVID-19.

V and J are TRBV10-3 and TRBJ2-5; no reliable D call. Germline V CDR1 and CDR2: ENHRY, SYGVKD. Trimming shortened V by 7 bases and J by 0 bases, and 9 bases separated the two germline ends. There are 13 residues in the CDR3. CDR3 bases: TGTGCCATCATGTCAGTGGACCAAGAGACCCAGTACTTC. It yields the protein CAIMSVDQETQYF.

The genes are TRBV5-1 and TRBJ2-7; 10 nucleotides align to TRBD2. This CDR3 contains 18 residues. Germline CDR1 and CDR2: SGHRS and YFSETQ. Losses at the gene ends were 3 bases for V and 2 bases for J; bases not matched to a gene: 14. CDR3 sequence: CASSSPPFSGRDTYEQYF. The DNA of the CDR3 is TGCGCCAGCAGCTCGCCGCCCTTCAGCGGGAGGGATACCTACGAGCAGTACTTC.

The genes are TRBV7-2 and TRBJ2-2; 8 nucleotides match TRBD2. Germline CDR1 reads SGHTA; CDR2 reads FQGNSA. V lost 5 bases to trimming and J lost 6 bases; unmatched junction nucleotides: 11. This CDR3 has 16 residues. The CDR3 protein is CASSPGGTLRAGELFF. The DNA for the CDR3 is TGTGCCAGCAGCCCGGGGGGGACTCTTAGAGCCGGGGAGCTGTTTTTT.

A single count supports this clone. The chain recombines TRBV14 with TRBJ2-5; a possible D gene is TRBD2 (7 bases). The CDR3 spans 15 residues. The V end lost 4 bases, the J end lost 5 bases, and 17 bases lay between the germline ends. CDR1 is SGHDN, CDR2 FVKESK, per germline. The CDR3 loop reads CASSLRGAFQETQYF. The DNA of the CDR3 is TGTGCCAGCAGCCTTCGGGGGGCCTTCCAGGAGACCCAGTACTTC.

A few counts support this clone. V is TRBV6-5 and J is TRBJ1-5, with D maybe TRBD1 (5 bases). Germline V gives CDR1 MNHEY, CDR2 SVGAGI. The CDR3 sequence is 15 residues long. V was shortened by 6 bases and J by 3 bases, with 15 bases between the two germline ends. The CDR3 spells CASSGDSGPNQPQHF. CDR3 nucleotides: TGTGCCAGCAGCGGCGACAGTGGGCCCAATCAGCCCCAGCATTTT.

This chain connects TRBV23-1 to TRBJ1-5; 7 bases are a match to TRBD1. TRBV23-1 is an open reading frame whose function is uncertain. This CDR3 is built from 15 residues. The trim removed 4 bases at V and 7 bases at J, leaving 10 bases unmatched. In DNA form, the CDR3 reads TGCGCCAGCAGTCTACAAGGGGGCCGGAGACAGCCCCAGCATTTT. It is translated as CASSLQGGRRQPQHF.

The chain couples TRBV24-1 to TRBJ2-3; 7 bases are a match to TRBD2. The CDR3 runs 17 residues. J lost 1 base, V lost 3 bases, and 9 bases had no gene match. Germline CDR1 KGHDR, CDR2 SFDVKD. CDR3 nucleotide sequence: TGTGCCACCAGTGATCGAGGCCACCGGGGGGGCACAGATACGCAGTATTTT. This translates into CATSDRGHRGGTDTQYF.

V and J are TRBV29-1 and TRBJ2-3; possible D gene TRBD1, 6 bases. Trimming cost V 5 bases and J 6 bases, with 9 bases left between them. The CDR3 covers 11 residues. Germline assignment: CDR1 SQVTM and CDR2 ANQGSEA. In nucleotides, the CDR3 is TGCAGCGTTCTCCAGGGGGATACGCAGTATTTT. Translated: CSVLQGDTQYF.

The CDR3 sequence is CASSEAGDIPSPLHF. CDR3 in DNA: TGTGCCAGCAGTGAAGCAGGGGACATCCCTTCACCCCTCCACTTT. The chain has TRBV6-1 and TRBJ1-6, with D possibly matching TRBD1 (6 bases). CDR3 size: 15 residues. Germline CDR1 MNHNS, CDR2 SASEGT. Trimming removed 0 bases at V and 9 bases at J, with 12 bases between.

This clone was seen more than once but under ten times. V and J are TRBV3-1 (or the pseudogene TRBV3-2) and TRBJ1-3, with a weak D call TRBD1 (5 bases). The CDR3 loop spans 17 amino acids. Germline-derived CDR1 and CDR2 are LGHDT and YNNKEL (reference sequence). V lost 5 bases and J 0 bases, leaving 17 bases between the germline ends. This CDR3 is CASSDQGLYLSGNTIYF. The CDR3 coding sequence is TGTGCCAGCAGCGACCAGGGACTTTACCTCTCTGGAAACACCATATATTTT.

This chain uses TRBV28 with TRBJ2-7, with TRBD1 matching over 7 bases. Germline lookup yields CDR1 MDHEN and CDR2 SYDVKM. V shed 3 bases, J shed 5 bases, and the junction held 7 bases outside the gene matches. The CDR3 consists of 14 residues. CDR3: CASSLAFDRDEQYF. In nucleotides, the CDR3 is TGTGCCAGCAGTTTGGCATTTGACAGGGACGAGCAGTACTTC.

The V call is TRBV6-5, the J call TRBJ2-2, with 10 bases lining up with TRBD1. The CDR3 loop spans 14 amino acids. The V and J ends lost 6 bases and 5 bases, in that order; junction bases with no gene match: 3. Looked up from germline, CDR1 is MNHEY and CDR2 is SVGAGI. As DNA, the CDR3 is TGTGCCAGCAGAGGACAGGGGGTGACCGGGGAGCTGTTTTTT. Protein product: CASRGQGVTGELFF.

The V call is TRBV19, the J call TRBJ1-2, with D unresolved. Germline-derived CDR1 and CDR2 are LNHDA and SQIVND (reference sequence). V was cut by 5 bases and J by 0 bases, with 16 bases left in between. The CDR3 extends over 16 amino acids. CDR3 protein: CASSLGRLSANYGYTF. In nucleotides, the CDR3 is TGTGCCAGTAGTTTGGGGAGGTTATCAGCTAACTATGGCTACACCTTC.

The V gene is TRBV5-1, the J gene TRBJ2-3; 9 bases line up with TRBD2. CDR3 length: 16 amino acids. Germline assignment: CDR1 SGHRS and CDR2 YFSETQ. The trim removed 4 bases at V and 4 bases at J, leaving 10 bases unmatched. The CDR3 nucleotides read TGCGCCAGCAGCCGTGGAATAGCGGGAGTTTCAGATACGCAGTATTTT. Its protein is CASSRGIAGVSDTQYF.

The chain is built from TRBV6-1 and TRBJ2-1; possibly TRBD1 for D (6 bases). In germline, CDR1 is MNHNS, CDR2 SASEGT. V lost 2 bases to trimming and J lost 2 bases, with 13 bases between them. The CDR3 loop spans 16 amino acids. The CDR3 here is CASSEFVQGPYNEQFF. DNA for the CDR3: TGTGCCAGCAGTGAATTTGTACAGGGCCCCTACAATGAGCAGTTCTTC.

The chain couples TRBV11-3 to TRBJ1-2; TRBD1 matches 9 bases. V was clipped by 1 base and J by 4 bases; unmatched bases: 1. The CDR3 covers 14 residues. CDR1 SGHNT and CDR2 YENEEA come from the germline V gene. CDR3 region: CASSLGDRVYGYTF. The CDR3 DNA sequence: TGTGCCAGCAGCTTAGGGGACAGGGTCTATGGCTACACCTTC.

The rearrangement joins TRBV5-6 to TRBJ2-2; no reliable D call. CDR1 and CDR2 (germline): SGHDT, YYEEEE. The CDR3 covers 17 residues. Trimming pared 3 bases from V and 3 bases from J, leaving 18 bases between. CDR3 nucleotide sequence: TGTGCCAGCAGCTCAATTCGAGAATTAGTGGACACCGGGGAGCTGTTTTTT. Amino acids: CASSSIRELVDTGELFF.

The J gene is TRBJ1-4, the V gene TRBV7-2; tentative D call: TRBD1 (5 bases). Germline CDR1 reads SGHTA; CDR2 reads FQGNSA. CDR3 length equals 15 residues. V was clipped by 1 base and J by 8 bases, with 14 bases between them. For the CDR3, the DNA is TGTGCCAGCAGCTTAGGCTCCGCGTCAGGGGAAAAACTGTTTTTT. The encoded protein is CASSLGSASGEKLFF.

The genes are TRBV29-1 and TRBJ2-7; D gene unclear. V was trimmed by 7 bases and J by 6 bases, leaving 16 bases between them. Germline CDR1 SQVTM, CDR2 ANQGSEA. The CDR3 totals 12 residues. The CDR3 sequence: CSAGSSFSEQYF. In DNA, the CDR3 is TGCAGCGCCGGCTCCTCCTTCTCCGAGCAGTACTTC.

The chain is built from TRBV2 and TRBJ1-5; a possible D gene is TRBD1 (5 bases). CDR1 and CDR2 from the germline V gene are SNHLY and FYNNEI. This CDR3 spans 15 amino acids. Trimming stripped 2 bases from V and 4 bases from J, with 12 bases between. The CDR3 reads CASSENGGVNQPQHF. In nucleotides, the CDR3 is TGTGCCAGCAGTGAAAATGGAGGGGTTAATCAGCCCCAGCATTTT.

This chain uses TRBV7-7 with TRBJ2-3; 7 bases fit TRBD1. V trimming: 0 bases; J trimming: 2 bases; junction bases outside the gene matches: 2. The CDR3 sequence is 15 residues long. Germline V gene lookup returns CDR1 SSHAT and CDR2 FNYEAQ (reference sequence). The CDR3 sequence: CASSLATGATDTQYF. The DNA for the CDR3 is TGTGCCAGCAGCTTAGCCACAGGGGCCACAGATACGCAGTATTTT.

The rearrangement joins TRBV19 to TRBJ2-1, with 7 bases that match TRBD1. The CDR3 sequence is 15 residues long. The V and J ends lost 7 bases and 2 bases, in that order; junction bases with no gene match: 8. The germline V gene encodes CDR1 LNHDA and CDR2 SQIVND (reference sequence). The CDR3 here is CASTPTGVTYNEQFF. Here the CDR3 DNA reads TGTGCCAGTACCCCCACAGGGGTGACCTACAATGAGCAGTTCTTC.

The rearrangement joins TRBV19 to TRBJ2-1; D is possibly TRBD2 (5 bases). There are 11 residues in the CDR3. The germline gives CDR1 LNHDA, CDR2 SQIVND (reference sequence). V shed 5 bases and J shed 10 bases, with 9 bases lying between them. The CDR3: CASSRSGEQFF. The CDR3 DNA reads as TGTGCCAGTAGTCGCTCGGGGGAGCAGTTCTTC.

The chain joins TRBV7-6 to TRBJ2-5, with TRBD2 matching 7 bases. Germline loops: CDR1 SGHVS, CDR2 FNYEAQ. Trimming removed 1 base from V and 1 base from J; junction bases left unmatched: 6. The CDR3 contains 16 residues. The CDR3 nucleotides read TGTGCCAGCAGCTTAGGGTTGGCTAGCGGCCAAGAGACCCAGTACTTC. Translated: CASSLGLASGQETQYF.

This clone was seen a handful of times. The chain links TRBV21-1 to TRBJ1-2; the table's D call TRBD1 went unverified against the DNA. TRBV21-1 is designated a pseudogene. The CDR3 spans 14 residues. CDR3 region: CASSNDRRNYGYTF. The CDR3 DNA reads as TGTGCCAGCAGCAACGACAGGAGAAACTATGGCTACACCTTC.

The genes are TRBV6-6 and TRBJ1-1, with D tentatively TRBD1 (6 bases). The CDR3 runs 18 residues. Germline V gene sequence: CDR1 MNHNY, CDR2 SVGAGI (reference sequence). V lost 5 bases and J lost 0, with 22 bases in between. The chain's CDR3 is CASSHPRGIGGMNTEAFF. As DNA, the CDR3 is TGTGCCAGCAGTCACCCCAGGGGAATCGGGGGGATGAACACTGAAGCTTTCTTT.

V gene TRBV4-2 combines with J gene TRBJ2-1; TRBD1 is a possible D gene (6 bases). The V end lost 0 bases, the J end lost 3 bases, and 18 bases lay between the germline ends. The CDR3 runs 18 residues. Looked up from germline, CDR1 is LGHNA and CDR2 is YNFKEQ. The CDR3, as DNA: TGTGCCAGCAGCCAAGAGGGTCCTGGGGGCGACCTCTACAATGAGCAGTTCTTC. Amino acid sequence: CASSQEGPGGDLYNEQFF.

The chain employs TRBV3-1 (or the pseudogene TRBV3-2) and TRBJ1-2; 7 bases line up with TRBD1. V shed 4 bases and J 8 bases; nucleotides not matched to a gene: 7. The CDR3 loop spans 13 amino acids. Germline V gene sequence: CDR1 LGHDT, CDR2 YNNKEL (reference sequence). This CDR3 is CASSPTPGGGYTF. The CDR3 DNA sequence: TGTGCCAGCAGCCCCACCCCAGGGGGAGGCTACACCTTC.

The chain is built from TRBV5-1 and TRBJ1-1; TRBD1 might be the D (6 bases). There are 13 residues in the CDR3. The V end was cut by 6 bases, the J end by 4 bases, with 13 bases between. Germline V gives CDR1 SGHRS, CDR2 YFSETQ. CDR3 loop: CASTKQGGTEAFF. DNA of the CDR3: TGCGCCAGCACTAAACAGGGCGGCACTGAAGCTTTCTTT.